The present T cell receptor beta chain was sequenced within a study of T cell responses to AZD1222 COVID-19 vaccine. Turning to this clone: Its specificity is unknown.

Findings and caveats of the study: Donors were largely white British and mainly female; clonal diversity was possibly underestimated.

Trimming cost V 2 bases and J 0 bases, with 8 bases left between them. Germline loops: CDR1 PRHDT, CDR2 FYEKMQ (reference sequence). The CDR3 contains 15 residues. Only in-frame clones appear in the TCRdb table, and some are missing; sequencing was by immunoSEQ multiplex PCR. The data contain 30,000 to 40,000 clones, around 82% of them seen just once; the ten biggest clones take up about 4%. This chain connects TRBV13 to TRBJ1-5; D may be TRBD1 (5 bases). The sample in question was peripheral blood, obtained 28 days after the second AZD1222 dose. This TCR derives from an adult who received the AZD1222 COVID-19 vaccine. The CDR3 loop is CASSLKGHSNQPQHF. DNA of the CDR3: TGTGCCAGCAGCTTAAAGGGGCATAGCAATCAGCCCCAGCATTTT.